The entry below describes one TCR beta chain. The target antigen is unknown. This record comes from a study of cytomegalovirus exposure and HLA in healthy donors. Findings of the study overall: Cytomegalovirus status, reportedly, was diagnosed with high specificity and sensitivity by the classifier. Most of the CMV-associated TCR beta chains (in a later analysis) appeared to be HLA-restricted. Among the CMV-associated chains, three were confirmed in vitro as specific for CMV antigens.

PCR amplification relied on 60 Vbeta primers (plus 13 Jbeta primers). Per the authors' pipeline: Unique TCR beta chains numbered around 80 million in a later analysis, with roughly 10 million shared. The table came from immunoSEQ multiplex PCR; TCRdb's copy has only in-frame clones and leaves some out. V, J and clone size are those of that table, while D and trimming were read from the DNA. The sample consists of 85,000 to 130,000 clones, about 75% of them appearing once. The CDR3 covers 16 residues. In germline, CDR1 is MNHNY, CDR2 SVGAGI (reference sequence). V shed 2 bases and J shed 4 bases, with 16 bases lying between them.

The source is a man aged 55 to 70 in good health and CMV-seropositive. Sequenced: PBMCs. The rearrangement links TRBV6-6 to TRBJ2-3, with D possibly being TRBD2 (5 bases). Written as DNA, the CDR3 is TGTGCCAGCAGTTACATAGACTACCATGGTGCAGATACGCAGTATTTT. This encodes CASSYIDYHGADTQYF.